Below are 10 T cell receptor beta chains sequenced from a single sample in a study of T-cell reconstitution after alpha-beta-depleted transplantation in children. Unique molecular identifiers were built into the TCRbeta library. A single record per CDR3 protein comes from TCRdb applying MiXCR to the PCR reads. This sample yields about 590,000 distinct CDR3 sequences, of which approximately 13% are seen a single time; around 2.2% belongs to the top ten. The sequences come from PBMCs, mostly from graft donor cells, collected 360 days after TCRalphabeta/CD19-depleted stem cell transplant. These receptors came from a male patient between 10 and 17 years old who had a stem cell transplant for acute myeloid leukemia, so the T cells may come from the graft donor.

This clonotype was recorded many times. J is TRBJ2-4 and V is TRBV29-1; 11 bases line up with TRBD1. CDR3 length: 14 amino acids. The V gene's germline CDR1 is SQVTM and CDR2 ANQGSEA. The V gene end was trimmed by 4 bases and the J gene end by 8 bases; junction bases not matched to a gene: 7. DNA for the CDR3: TGCAGCGTTGTGGCGGGGACAGGGGGGGACATTCAGTACTTC. Translation: CSVVAGTGGDIQYF.

There are many counts of this clonotype. V is TRBV7-9 and J is TRBJ1-1; weak D call: TRBD1 (5 bases). Germline loops: CDR1 SEHNR, CDR2 FQNEAQ (reference sequence). Trimming removed 1 base from V and 3 bases from J, with 9 bases in between. The CDR3 length is 14 residues. The CDR3 region has the DNA TGTGCCAGCAGCTTAGTGTTGGGGGACACTGAAGCTTTCTTT. Its translation is CASSLVLGDTEAFF.

This clonotype is a singleton in its sample. A much more abundant neighbour one base away suggests this may be a read error. This chain links TRBV28 with TRBJ2-7, with D possibly being TRBD2 (5 bases). Trimming stripped 4 bases from V and 0 bases from J, with 13 bases between. The CDR3 covers 15 residues. Per germline, CDR1 MDHEN and CDR2 SYDVKM. CDR3 DNA: TGTGCCAGCAGTTGGGCCGACTACGGCTCCTACGAGCAGTACTTC. This gives the protein CASSWADYGSYEQYF.

This chain uses TRBV3-1 with TRBJ2-1, with TRBD2 matching 10 bases. CDR1 and CDR2 (germline): LGHDT, YNNKEL (reference sequence). V lost 3 bases, J lost 3 bases, and 17 bases stayed unmatched. This CDR3 spans 20 amino acids. The CDR3 coding sequence is TGTGCCAGCAGCCACCAAGATGGGACTACTAGCGGGGATATCTACAATGAGCAGTTCTTC. It encodes CASSHQDGTTSGDIYNEQFF.

This clonotype showed up many times. DNA for the CDR3: TGTGCCAGCAGCCCCAATCCCGGGACAGGGAATGAGCAGTTCTTC. It specifies CASSPNPGTGNEQFF. The chain carries TRBV7-3 and TRBJ2-1; 9 bases agree with TRBD1. Germline V gene sequence: CDR1 SGHTA, CDR2 FQGTGA. The CDR3 is made up of 15 amino acids. The ends lost 5 bases at V and 7 bases at J; junction bases unmatched: 9.

This clonotype was found many times. The chain combines TRBV29-1 with TRBJ2-3, with D maybe TRBD1 (6 bases). The ends were cut back, 4 bases at V and 2 bases at J, with 19 bases in the middle. The CDR3 is 16 amino acids. Germline CDR1 is SQVTM and CDR2 is ANQGSEA. CDR3 DNA: TGCAGCGTTGGACGCAGCATCCGGACAGCCACAGATACGCAGTATTTT. It specifies CSVGRSIRTATDTQYF.

The chain joins TRBV20-1 to TRBJ2-1, with 10 bases aligning to TRBD2. The CDR3 totals 19 residues. The germline V gene has CDR1 DFQATT and CDR2 SNEGSKA (reference sequence). J lost 3 bases, V lost 4 bases, and 18 bases had no gene match. This CDR3 reads CSANTLAGGPFNLYNEQFF. CDR3 bases: TGCAGTGCTAACACATTAGCGGGAGGACCCTTTAACCTCTACAATGAGCAGTTCTTC.

This clonotype was observed a few times. The CDR3 here is CASSAGTVRETQYF. CDR3 sequence (DNA): TGTGCCAGCAGCGCCGGGACAGTACGAGAGACCCAGTACTTC. V is TRBV7-9 and J is TRBJ2-5; 7 positions match TRBD1. V was pared by 5 bases and J by 4 bases, with 7 bases of the junction left unmatched. There are 14 residues in the CDR3. Per the germline V gene, CDR1 is SEHNR and CDR2 is FQNEAQ (reference sequence).

This clonotype has just a few counts. The rearrangement uses TRBV20-1 and TRBJ2-7; TRBD1 matches 7 bases. The germline V gene encodes CDR1 DFQATT and CDR2 SNEGSKA (reference sequence). The V and J ends lost 5 bases and 1 base, in that order; junction bases with no gene match: 11. The CDR3 consists of 15 residues. CDR3 in DNA: TGCAGTGCTCCTACATTGGACAGGTTTTCCTACGAGCAGTACTTC. It codes for CSAPTLDRFSYEQYF.

This clonotype was seen a handful of times. The rearrangement joins TRBV27 to TRBJ1-5, with D maybe TRBD1 (5 bases). CDR1 is MNHEY, CDR2 SMNVEV, per germline (reference sequence). There are 17 residues in the CDR3. V lost 6 bases, J lost 2 bases, and 20 bases lay in between. In DNA form, the CDR3 reads TGTGCCAGCAGCCTTGGAAAGTGGGGGGTTGGCAATCAGCCCCAGCATTTT. This translates into CASSLGKWGVGNQPQHF.